These 14 T cell receptor beta chains originate from one sample sequenced in a study of response to subunit inactivated influenza vaccine. One entry per CDR3 protein results from TCRdb running MiXCR on the RT-PCR reads. The table shows 500,000 to 600,000 distinct CDR3 sequences, with approximately 12% occurring only once. The sample in question was PBMCs from blood, obtained more than 35 days after vaccination. These receptors all stem from a man in his fifties or sixties who received an inactivated influenza vaccine.

The rearrangement joins TRBV29-1 to TRBJ2-7; D is undetermined. Trimming took off 7 bases at V and 5 bases at J, with 15 bases between the two ends. The CDR3 has 12 amino acids. CDR1 and CDR2 from the germline V gene are SQVTM and ANQGSEA. As DNA, the CDR3 is TGCAGCGCTGAGGACCCACGGGACGAGCAGTACTTC. Translating it yields CSAEDPRDEQYF.

J is TRBJ2-3 and V is TRBV4-3, with no clear D. This CDR3 spans 15 amino acids. V lost 6 bases to trimming and J lost 0 bases, with 13 bases between them. From germline, CDR1 is LGHNA and CDR2 YSLEER. CDR3 amino acids: CASSIRISSTDTQYF. As DNA, the CDR3 is TGCGCCAGCAGTATTCGTATTTCTAGCACAGATACGCAGTATTTT.

This rearrangement joins TRBV4-3 to TRBJ2-7; D possibly corresponds to TRBD1 (6 bases). This CDR3 spans 15 amino acids. The germline V gene encodes CDR1 LGHNA and CDR2 YSLEER. Trimming stripped 6 bases from V and 5 bases from J, with 20 bases between. The CDR3 region has the DNA TGCGCCAGCAGTCGGTCGGGGACAAGGAGCAACGAGCAGTACTTC. Protein sequence: CASSRSGTRSNEQYF.

This clonotype turned up a few times. The V and J genes are TRBV9 and TRBJ2-5; D possibly matches TRBD1 or TRBD2 (6 bases each). Trimming left V 3 bases short and J 6 bases short, with 18 bases between. The length of the CDR3 is 15 residues. Germline V gene lookup returns CDR1 SGDLS and CDR2 YYNGEE. The CDR3 loop reads CASSAGDSGIKTQYF. For the CDR3, the DNA is TGTGCCAGCAGCGCAGGGGACTCGGGGATAAAGACCCAGTACTTC.

This clonotype has a handful of counts. V usage is TRBV11-2 and J usage is TRBJ1-1; tentative D call: TRBD1 (6 bases). CDR1 is SGHAT, CDR2 FQNNGV, per germline. The length of the CDR3 is 17 residues. Deletions cut 4 bases from V and 1 base from J, with 19 bases between. CDR3 protein: CASSSNTRTVKNTEAFF. The CDR3 DNA reads as TGTGCCAGCAGCTCAAACACCAGGACAGTGAAGAACACTGAAGCTTTCTTT.

This clonotype was seen only a few times. This sequence joins TRBV12-3 or TRBV12-4 and TRBJ2-4; 9 bases align to TRBD1. This CDR3 contains 17 residues. V was clipped by 5 bases and J by 1 base; unmatched bases: 9. The chain's CDR3 is CASSPQGALGAKNIQYF. CDR3 coding DNA: TGTGCCAGCAGTCCACAGGGGGCGCTTGGGGCCAAAAACATTCAGTACTTC.

Only a few counts were recorded for this clonotype. The gene calls are TRBV2 and TRBJ2-5, with D tentatively TRBD2 (5 bases). Germline V gene data show CDR1 as SNHLY and CDR2 as FYNNEI. The V and J ends lost 4 bases and 2 bases respectively, with 11 bases between them. The CDR3 consists of 14 residues. The CDR3 DNA reads TGTGCCAGCAGTGGATACGGGATTCAAGAGACCCAGTACTTC. Translation gives CASSGYGIQETQYF.

The rearrangement links TRBV20-1 to TRBJ2-3; D uncertain. CDR3 length equals 13 residues. The germline V gene has CDR1 DFQATT and CDR2 SNEGSKA (reference sequence). V was trimmed by 1 base and J by 10 bases, leaving 15 bases between them. The CDR3 region is CSARAMDSPAQYF. CDR3 bases: TGCAGTGCTAGAGCTATGGATTCCCCTGCGCAGTATTTT.

This clonotype has just a few counts. The chain links TRBV4-2 to TRBJ1-3, with 9 bases identical to TRBD1. The CDR3 runs to 16 residues. CDR1 and CDR2 from the germline V gene are LGHNA and YNFKEQ. The V gene end was trimmed by 3 bases and the J gene end by 4 bases; junction bases not matched to a gene: 7. CDR3 amino acids: CASSQSLQGAGNTIYF. In DNA, the CDR3 is TGTGCCAGCAGCCAGAGTCTACAGGGGGCGGGAAACACCATATATTTT.

This clonotype was observed at least ten times. The chain recombines TRBV12-3 or TRBV12-4 with TRBJ2-3; TRBD2 matches 14 bases. The CDR3 covers 17 residues. Trimming at V came to 6 bases and at J to 4 bases, leaving 9 bases not matched to a gene. CDR3 amino acids: CASSYPGLAGVADTQYF. In nucleotides, the CDR3 is TGTGCCAGCAGCTACCCGGGACTAGCGGGGGTGGCAGATACGCAGTATTTT.

This clonotype was seen more than once but under ten times. This chain connects TRBV3-1 to TRBJ2-1; no clear D gene. Germline V lookup: CDR1 LGHDT, CDR2 YNNKEL (reference sequence). V lost 0 bases and J 2 bases, leaving 14 bases between the germline ends. CDR3 length equals 17 residues. The DNA for the CDR3 is TGTGCCAGCAGCCAAGATCCCAGTAGCCTTCCCTACAATGAGCAGTTCTTC. This translates into CASSQDPSSLPYNEQFF.

On this clonotype: Compared with germline, one end of the junction differs, possibly owing to a read error. This chain links TRBV2 with TRBJ2-4; a weak D match, TRBD1 (6 bases). Per the germline V gene, CDR1 is SNHLY and CDR2 is FYNNEI. The CDR3 covers 16 residues. The CDR3, as DNA: TGTGCCAGCAGCGAAGGGACACGGCTAGCCAAAAACATTCAGTACTTC. The encoded protein is CASSEGTRLAKNIQYF.

This clonotype was counted at least ten times. The genes are TRBV7-2 and TRBJ2-7, with 12 positions matching TRBD2. This CDR3 comprises 14 residues. Germline lookup yields CDR1 SGHTA and CDR2 FQGNSA. The trim removed 2 bases at V and 5 bases at J, leaving 1 base unmatched. The CDR3 nucleotides read TGTGCCAGCAGCTTACGGACTAGCGGGAACGAGCAGTACTTC. Its translation is CASSLRTSGNEQYF. The full variable domain, rest sourced from reference TRBV7-2 and TRBJ2-7, is GAGVSQSPSNKVTEKGKDVELRCDPISGHTALYWYRQSLGQGLEFLIYFQGNSAPDKSGLPSDRFSAERTGGSVSTLTIQRTQQEDSAVYLCASSLRTSGNEQYFGPGTRLTVT.

A few counts support this clonotype. The genes are TRBV4-3 and TRBJ2-7; TRBD1 aligns across 8 bases. V lost 0 bases and J lost 3; bases outside the gene matches: 10. This CDR3 spans 17 amino acids. The germline V gene encodes CDR1 LGHNA and CDR2 YSLEER. Here the CDR3 reads CASSQDLTGTGVYEQYF. The DNA for the CDR3 is TGCGCCAGCAGCCAAGATCTTACCGGGACAGGAGTCTACGAGCAGTACTTC.